The clone carrying this TCR beta chain came up many times. The V gene's germline CDR1 is SGHRS and CDR2 YFSETQ. Trimming took off 2 bases at V and 5 bases at J, with 10 bases between the two ends. The CDR3 has 13 residues. This record belongs to a study of T cells after yellow fever vaccination. 5'RACE template switching added a universal primer site and UMIs to TCR cDNA. Each CDR3 protein gets one entry after TCRdb re-called the 5' RACE reads with MiXCR. The sample includes 60,000 to 95,000 distinct CDR3 sequences, about 7.7% of them seen just once. The chain is built from TRBV5-1 and TRBJ2-5; maybe TRBD2 (5 bases). The sequence derives from a man between 18 and 35 years old who received the YFV17D yellow fever vaccine. The sequenced sample was CD8+ T cells sorted from PBMCs, obtained 10 days after the first yellow fever vaccination. The CDR3 loop is CASSFTGLETQYF. As DNA, the CDR3 is TGCGCCAGCAGCTTTACGGGGTTGGAGACCCAGTACTTC.